Below, 17 T cell receptor beta chains from the same sample are listed, as sequenced in a study of blood T cells in healthy people across ages. A second about 7 to 11 cycle PCR used barcoded and J-beta primers. MiXCR was run by TCRdb on the 5' RACE reads, yielding one entry per CDR3 protein. The table has some 1.5 million distinct CDR3 sequences, roughly two fifths seen once. Sequencing was performed on blood. The receptors come from a woman between 18 and 29 years old in good health.

This clonotype showed up just a few times. The rearrangement joins TRBV3-1 to TRBJ1-5; maybe TRBD1 (5 bases). CDR1 and CDR2 (germline): LGHDT, YNNKEL (reference sequence). The CDR3 extends over 13 amino acids. Trimming took off 0 bases at V and 11 bases at J, with 11 bases between the two ends. The CDR3 is CASSQDTGATQHF. The CDR3 DNA reads TGTGCCAGCAGCCAAGATACTGGGGCTACCCAGCATTTT.

This clonotype was detected a few times. V gene TRBV4-1 combines with J gene TRBJ1-1; D ambiguous. CDR3 length: 14 residues. V lost 1 base to trimming and J lost 1 base, with 7 bases between them. Germline lookup yields CDR1 MGHRA and CDR2 YSYEKL. This CDR3 is CASSQGKANTEAFF. Written as DNA, the CDR3 is TGCGCCAGCAGCCAAGGTAAGGCGAACACTGAAGCTTTCTTT.

This clonotype was seen only a few times. The CDR3 nucleotides read TGTGCCAGCAGCACTCTGACAACCCGCTACAATGAGCAGTTCTTC. Its protein product is CASSTLTTRYNEQFF. The chain recombines TRBV6-2 or TRBV6-3 with TRBJ2-1; no reliable D call. The V end lost 6 bases, the J end lost 3 bases, and 15 bases lay between the germline ends. Germline V gives CDR1 MNHEY, CDR2 SVGEGT. This CDR3 has 15 residues.

The chain couples TRBV4-1 to TRBJ2-7, with 8 positions matching TRBD1. Germline V lookup: CDR1 MGHRA, CDR2 YSYEKL. The trim removed 2 bases at V and 2 bases at J, leaving 5 bases unmatched. This CDR3 spans 15 amino acids. CDR3 sequence: CASSQPDREAYEQYF. The DNA for the CDR3 is TGCGCCAGCAGCCAACCGGACAGGGAAGCCTACGAGCAGTACTTC.

V usage is TRBV4-3 and J usage is TRBJ1-4; D not resolved. Germline V lookup: CDR1 LGHNA, CDR2 YSLEER. V was cut by 0 bases and J by 3 bases, with 14 bases left in between. This CDR3 is 17 amino acids long. The CDR3 DNA reads as TGCGCCAGCAGCCAAGATATGGGCATCCCACCTAATGAAAAACTGTTTTTT. It codes for CASSQDMGIPPNEKLFF.

This chain connects TRBV7-9 to TRBJ1-2; 11 bases line up with TRBD1. CDR3 size: 15 residues. Germline V gene lookup returns CDR1 SEHNR and CDR2 FQNEAQ (reference sequence). V lost 7 bases and J lost 8; bases outside the gene matches: 12. As DNA, the CDR3 is TGTGCCAGCAATTCACCGGGACAGGGGGTAGGCGGCTACACCTTC. As protein: CASNSPGQGVGGYTF.

V is TRBV20-1 and J is TRBJ2-1, with 8 bases aligning to TRBD1. Germline V CDR1 and CDR2: DFQATT, SNEGSKA (reference sequence). CDR3 size: 12 residues. V was clipped by 7 bases and J by 7 bases; unmatched bases: 6. CDR3 nucleotide sequence: TGCAGTGGTGACAGGGGCGGTAATGAGCAGTTCTTC. Protein: CSGDRGGNEQFF.

V is TRBV27 and J is TRBJ2-3; 13 bases match TRBD2. Trimming removed 5 bases from V and 4 bases from J; junction bases left unmatched: 15. The CDR3 has 19 amino acids. In germline, CDR1 is MNHEY, CDR2 SMNVEV (reference sequence). CDR3 bases: TGTGCCAGCAGTATCCAGACTAGCGGGAGGTATGGTTGGGCAGATACGCAGTATTTT. Translating it yields CASSIQTSGRYGWADTQYF.

This clonotype has more than one count but fewer than ten. V and J are TRBV28 and TRBJ2-5, with 8 bases identical to TRBD2. Germline V CDR1 and CDR2: MDHEN, SYDVKM. V was pared by 4 bases and J by 4 bases, with 5 bases of the junction left unmatched. This CDR3 is 14 amino acids long. CDR3 sequence reads: CASSSTREGETQYF. CDR3 in DNA: TGTGCCAGCAGTTCCACTCGGGAGGGAGAGACCCAGTACTTC.

A few counts support this clonotype. This rearrangement joins TRBV13 to TRBJ2-7; 8 bases align to TRBD2. This CDR3 is built from 15 residues. With 0 bases clipped from V and 3 bases from J, the junction kept 4 bases outside the gene matches. Germline-derived CDR1 and CDR2 are PRHDT and FYEKMQ (reference sequence). Here the CDR3 reads CASSLGAGEIYEQYF. Written as DNA, the CDR3 is TGTGCCAGCAGCTTAGGAGCGGGAGAGATCTACGAGCAGTACTTC. The entire variable domain, with the rest obtained from reference TRBV13 and TRBJ2-7, is as follows: AAGVIQSPRHLIKEKRETATLKCYPIPRHDTVYWYQQGPGQDPQFLISFYEKMQSDKGSIPDRFSAQQFSDYHSELNMSSLELGDSALYFCASSLGAGEIYEQYFGPGTRLTVT.

This clonotype showed up just a few times. V and J are TRBV27 and TRBJ1-6; possible D gene TRBD1, 6 bases. The CDR3 length is 15 residues. V was cut by 3 bases and J by 5 bases, with 11 bases left in between. Germline CDR1 and CDR2: MNHEY and SMNVEV (reference sequence). In nucleotides, the CDR3 is TGTGCCAGCAGTTTGGCAGGGGCTAATAATTCACCCCTCCACTTT. It translates to CASSLAGANNSPLHF.

V usage is TRBV11-2 and J usage is TRBJ2-3; 9 bases line up with TRBD2. This CDR3 has 16 residues. V lost 4 bases and J lost 7; bases outside the gene matches: 12. Germline V lookup: CDR1 SGHAT, CDR2 FQNNGV. In nucleotides, the CDR3 is TGTGCCAGCAGCTCTTCCGGGACTAGCCGCTATCATACGCAGTATTTT. It encodes CASSSSGTSRYHTQYF. Full variable domain (outside the CDR3, taken from reference TRBV11-2 and TRBJ2-3): EAGVAQSPRYKIIEKRQSVAFWCNPISGHATLYWYQQILGQGPKLLIQFQNNGVVDDSQLPKDRFSAERLKGVDSTLKIQPAKLEDSAVYLCASSSSGTSRYHTQYFGPGTRLTVL.

This clonotype was recorded at least ten times. The chain couples TRBV29-1 to TRBJ2-7; D perhaps matches TRBD1 (6 bases). CDR3 length equals 13 residues. V was pared by 1 base and J by 6 bases, with 13 bases between. Per germline, CDR1 SQVTM and CDR2 ANQGSEA. CDR3 residues: CSVEGQGSLEQYF. DNA of the CDR3: TGCAGCGTTGAAGGGCAGGGGTCTCTCGAGCAGTACTTC.

The V and J genes are TRBV12-3 or TRBV12-4 and TRBJ2-1; D is unclear. This CDR3 comprises 12 residues. Deletions cut 5 bases from V and 8 bases from J, with 10 bases between. CDR3 amino acids: CASSPSPHEQFF. The CDR3 DNA follows: TGTGCCAGCAGTCCTAGTCCCCATGAGCAGTTCTTC.

The sample holds a few counts of this clonotype. This CDR3 reads CASSLTAGGGDEQYF. In DNA form, the CDR3 reads TGTGCCAGCAGCTTAACGGCGGGTGGAGGAGACGAGCAGTACTTC. This chain links TRBV7-3 with TRBJ2-5, with a possible D match to TRBD2 (5 bases). The J call could be wrong; TRBJ2-7 is a better fit for the DNA end. Germline V lookup: CDR1 SGHTA, CDR2 FQGTGA. The CDR3 consists of 15 residues.

The chain joins TRBV7-9 to TRBJ2-1; D might be TRBD2 (7 bases). The CDR3 consists of 15 residues. V shed 3 bases and J shed 7 bases, with 16 bases lying between them. Germline CDR1 reads SEHNR; CDR2 reads FQNEAQ (reference sequence). In DNA, the CDR3 is TGTGCCAGCAGCTTTAAGGGGGGGTCGCGAAATGAGCAGTTCTTC. The encoded protein is CASSFKGGSRNEQFF.

This clonotype was counted between two and nine times. The CDR3 here is CASSVNPLDGGYNEQFF. CDR3 bases: TGTGCCAGCAGCGTAAACCCCCTGGACGGGGGATACAATGAGCAGTTCTTC. The chain is built from TRBV9 and TRBJ2-1; perhaps TRBD2 as D (6 bases). This CDR3 spans 17 amino acids. V gave up 1 base and J gave up 4 bases, with 18 bases separating them. Germline assignment: CDR1 SGDLS and CDR2 YYNGEE. The whole variable domain, filled in from reference TRBV9 and TRBJ2-1, reads DSGVTQTPKHLITATGQRVTLRCSPRSGDLSVYWYQQSLDQGLQFLIQYYNGEERAKGNILERFSAQQFPDLHSELNLSSLELGDSALYFCASSVNPLDGGYNEQFFGPGTRLTVL.